This TCR beta chain was profiled in a study of cytomegalovirus exposure and HLA in healthy donors. Study results and caveats: That first-cohort TCR clusters tended to co-occur in the approximately 110 validation repertoires was found in a later analysis. Cytomegalovirus-associated status was assigned to 150 to 200 TCR beta chains.

This clone was counted once. Its antigen is still unknown. Looked up from germline, CDR1 is SNHLY and CDR2 is FYNNEI. This CDR3 contains 16 residues. The V end was cut by 7 bases, the J end by 8 bases, with 24 bases between. Generated by immunoSEQ multiplex PCR, the TCRdb table keeps only in-frame clones and is missing some. The table includes roughly 170,000 clones, roughly four fifths detected once. This TCR came from a woman under 30 in good health and CMV-seropositive. This chain links TRBV2 with TRBJ2-4; a possible D gene is TRBD2 (7 bases). The material sequenced was PBMCs. CDR3 sequence reads: CASTEGRGSLWDIQYF. The CDR3 DNA follows: TGTGCCAGCACCGAGGGGAGGGGGAGCTTATGGGACATTCAGTACTTC.